The 16 T cell receptor beta chains in this list originate from one sample, sequenced in a study of T-cell reconstitution after alpha-beta-depleted transplantation in children. Molecular barcoding with unique molecular identifiers was used for the TCRbeta library. TCRdb itself ran the PCR reads through MiXCR, one entry per CDR3 protein. This sample carries 350,000 to 400,000 distinct CDR3 sequences, roughly 13% of them seen once, and the ten largest clones take around 4%. The sample here was PBMCs, taken from the stem cell graft. All receptors derive from a human donor who donated a stem cell graft to a child with Fanconi anemia.

In this sample, this clonotype turned up many times. The V call is TRBV29-1, the J call TRBJ1-1; 8 bases line up with TRBD1. Germline V lookup: CDR1 SQVTM, CDR2 ANQGSEA. V shed 7 bases and J 4 bases; nucleotides not matched to a gene: 8. CDR3 length equals 13 residues. Here the CDR3 DNA reads TGCAGCGCGATAGGACAGGGCGCCACTGAAGCTTTCTTT. Its protein is CSAIGQGATEAFF.

This clonotype was detected many times. The chain uses TRBV12-3 or TRBV12-4 and TRBJ2-3; D possibly corresponds to TRBD2 (5 bases). V was pared by 5 bases and J by 6 bases, with 9 bases between. This CDR3 spans 12 amino acids. For the CDR3, the DNA is TGTGCCAGCAGTCGCCCGGGGGATACGCAGTATTTT. Its translation is CASSRPGDTQYF.

Written as DNA, the CDR3 is TGTGCCACCGCCGCTAGCTCTGGAAACACCATATATTTT. It encodes CATAASSGNTIYF. This chain links TRBV15 with TRBJ1-3; D call uncertain. The length of the CDR3 is 13 residues. Germline V gene sequence: CDR1 LNHNV, CDR2 YYDKDF (reference sequence). Trimming pared 8 bases from V and 0 bases from J, leaving 8 bases between. Supplemented by reference TRBV15 and TRBJ1-3, the full variable domain reads DAMVIQNPRYQVTQFGKPVTLSCSQTLNHNVMYWYQQKSSQAPKLLFHYYDKDFNNEADTPDNFQSRRPNTSFCFLDIRSPGLGDTAMYLCATAASSGNTIYFGEGSWLTVV.

This clonotype was seen only a few times. This sequence joins TRBV28 and TRBJ2-3; maybe TRBD1 (6 bases). This CDR3 has 19 amino acids. CDR1 and CDR2 from the germline V gene are MDHEN and SYDVKM. The ends were cut back, 7 bases at V and 6 bases at J, with 32 bases in the middle. The chain's CDR3 is CASTPGRTENSDYGDTQYF. The CDR3 DNA reads TGTGCCAGCACCCCCGGACGGACAGAGAATTCCGACTATGGGGATACGCAGTATTTT.

This clonotype was detected only a few times. The V and J genes are TRBV20-1 and TRBJ1-1; D is ambiguous. CDR1 is DFQATT and CDR2 is SNEGSKA in the germline V gene (reference sequence). CDR3 length: 12 amino acids. Trimming pared 2 bases from V and 10 bases from J, leaving 14 bases between. The CDR3 region is CSARPPRGRAFF. The CDR3 nucleotides are TGCAGTGCTAGACCCCCAAGAGGGCGAGCTTTCTTT.

The chain carries TRBV12-3 or TRBV12-4 and TRBJ2-4; no clear D. This CDR3 is 14 amino acids long. V gave up 5 bases and J gave up 0 bases, with 8 bases separating them. CDR3 residues: CASSPQLAKNIQYF. The CDR3 coding sequence is TGTGCCAGCAGTCCACAGCTAGCCAAAAACATTCAGTACTTC.

This clonotype has a handful of counts. The chain employs TRBV20-1 and TRBJ2-4; D perhaps matches TRBD1 (5 bases). V was pared by 3 bases and J by 15 bases, with 24 bases between. This CDR3 is built from 14 residues. The germline CDR1 and CDR2 sequences are DFQATT and SNEGSKA (reference sequence). Here the CDR3 reads CSARGDSNQVTRYF. CDR3 sequence (DNA): TGCAGTGCTAGGGGCGACAGCAACCAGGTTACACGGTACTTC.

The chain combines TRBV4-2 with TRBJ1-1; 9 positions match TRBD1. V trimming: 1 base; J trimming: 10 bases; junction bases outside the gene matches: 13. The CDR3 sequence is 16 residues long. Germline V gene lookup returns CDR1 LGHNA and CDR2 YNFKEQ. Written as DNA, the CDR3 is TGTGCCAGCAGCCAAGGGGGGACAGGGATAGGTCGCGGAGCTTTCTTT. Protein: CASSQGGTGIGRGAFF.

This rearrangement joins TRBV10-3 to TRBJ1-3, with unresolved D. In germline, CDR1 is ENHRY, CDR2 SYGVKD. This CDR3 contains 13 residues. V gave up 8 bases and J gave up 0 bases, with 8 bases separating them. The CDR3 loop is CAISGSSGNTIYF. CDR3 in DNA: TGTGCCATCTCTGGGAGCTCTGGAAACACCATATATTTT.

The rearrangement links TRBV29-1 to TRBJ2-1, with 8 bases fitting TRBD1. This CDR3 has 16 residues. The V and J ends lost 0 bases and 3 bases, in that order; junction bases with no gene match: 7. The germline V gene encodes CDR1 SQVTM and CDR2 ANQGSEA. CDR3 DNA sequence: TGCAGCGTTGAAGACCAAGACAGGGGACTCTACAATGAGCAGTTCTTC. Amino acid sequence: CSVEDQDRGLYNEQFF.

The chain joins TRBV29-1 to TRBJ2-5; 7 nucleotides agree with TRBD2. This CDR3 is built from 12 residues. Germline V gives CDR1 SQVTM, CDR2 ANQGSEA. DNA of the CDR3: TGCACCACCCGGGGGGTAGGAGAGACCCAGTACTTC. Translation: CTTRGVGETQYF.

As DNA, the CDR3 is TGCAGTGCTAGACCAGGCGGTATTGAGACCCAGTACTTC. Residues: CSARPGGIETQYF. V and J are TRBV20-1 and TRBJ2-5; no definite D call. The V end lost 2 bases, the J end lost 5 bases, and 12 bases lay between the germline ends. The CDR3 runs to 13 residues. CDR1 and CDR2 from the germline V gene are DFQATT and SNEGSKA (reference sequence).

The rearrangement uses TRBV7-9 and TRBJ2-1, with 7 bases matching TRBD1. The germline gives CDR1 SEHNR, CDR2 FQNEAQ (reference sequence). The CDR3 runs to 17 residues. V lost 2 bases and J lost 0; bases outside the gene matches: 7. The CDR3 coding sequence is TGTGCCAGCAGCTTATATATTTGGGACAGCTCCTACAATGAGCAGTTCTTC. Protein: CASSLYIWDSSYNEQFF.

This clonotype came up many times. This chain joins TRBV5-6 and TRBJ2-1; TRBD2 might be the D (5 bases). Germline V gene lookup returns CDR1 SGHDT and CDR2 YYEEEE. This CDR3 is 15 amino acids long. The V end lost 2 bases, the J end lost 7 bases, and 16 bases lay between the germline ends. For the CDR3, the DNA is TGTGCCAGCAGCTTTGGGGTTGGGAGATCTAATGAGCAGTTCTTC. Translated: CASSFGVGRSNEQFF.

This chain joins TRBV20-1 and TRBJ2-1; D uncertain. Germline CDR1 is DFQATT and CDR2 is SNEGSKA (reference sequence). The CDR3 extends over 16 amino acids. Trimming took 0 bases from V and 0 from J, leaving 12 bases between them. The CDR3, as DNA: TGCAGTGCTAGAGATGTGGTTAGGGACTCCTACAATGAGCAGTTCTTC. This sequence encodes CSARDVVRDSYNEQFF.

This chain connects TRBV30 to TRBJ1-3, with unresolved D. Deletions cut 0 bases from V and 0 bases from J, with 9 bases between. CDR3 length: 15 residues. Looked up from germline, CDR1 is GTSNPN and CDR2 is SVGIG (reference sequence). This CDR3 reads CAWSVGASSGNTIYF. DNA for the CDR3: TGTGCCTGGAGTGTGGGAGCGTCCTCTGGAAACACCATATATTTT. Combining the CDR3 with reference TRBV30 and TRBJ1-3 gives the whole variable domain SQTIHQWPATLVQPVGSPLSLECTVEGTSNPNLYWYRQAAGRGLQLLFYSVGIGQISSEVPQNLSASRPQDRQFILSSKKLLLSDSGFYLCAWSVGASSGNTIYFGEGSWLTVV.